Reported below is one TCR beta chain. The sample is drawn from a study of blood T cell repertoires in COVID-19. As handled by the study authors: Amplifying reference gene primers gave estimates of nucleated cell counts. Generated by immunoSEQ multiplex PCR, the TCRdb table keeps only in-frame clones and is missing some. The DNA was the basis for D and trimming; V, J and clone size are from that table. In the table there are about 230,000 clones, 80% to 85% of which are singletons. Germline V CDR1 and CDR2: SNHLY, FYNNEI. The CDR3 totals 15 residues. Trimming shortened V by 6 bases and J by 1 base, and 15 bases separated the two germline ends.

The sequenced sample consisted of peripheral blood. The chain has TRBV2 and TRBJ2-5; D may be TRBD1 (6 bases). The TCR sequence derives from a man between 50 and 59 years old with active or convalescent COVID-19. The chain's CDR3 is CASSRDTLLQETQYF. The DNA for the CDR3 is TGTGCCAGCAGCCGGGACACGTTGCTCCAAGAGACCCAGTACTTC.